Each of the 18 T cell receptor beta chains below was sequenced from the same sample in a study of OX40 agonist ivuxolimab in advanced cancers. The table came from immunoSEQ multiplex PCR; TCRdb's copy has only in-frame clones and leaves some out. In the table there are more than 50,000 clones, around 83% of which are singletons. The sample was CD4+ or CD8+ T cells sorted from blood, taken in a trial of the OX40 agonist ivuxolimab. These receptors all stem from an adult with an advanced solid tumor such as melanoma, head and neck, liver or kidney cancer.

In DNA form, the CDR3 reads TGTGCCAGCAGTTCGGACAATTCAAACTATGGCTACACCTTC. Residues: CASSSDNSNYGYTF. The chain couples TRBV6-5 to TRBJ1-2; the D gene is possibly TRBD1 (5 bases). V dropped 4 bases and J dropped 2 bases, with 11 bases sitting between them. The CDR3 runs 14 residues. Germline V gene sequence: CDR1 MNHEY, CDR2 SVGAGI.

The CDR3 sequence is CASSQLPGKDQPQHF. The CDR3 DNA reads as TGTGCCAGCTCACAACTTCCGGGGAAAGATCAGCCCCAGCATTTT. The chain combines TRBV18 with TRBJ1-5; D unresolved. V lost 4 bases and J 5 bases, leaving 15 bases between the germline ends. The CDR3 is 15 residues long. The V gene's germline CDR1 is KGHSH and CDR2 LQKENI.

The chain recombines TRBV30 with TRBJ2-5, with D perhaps TRBD1 (6 bases). Trimming stripped 3 bases from V and 5 bases from J, with 16 bases between. The length of the CDR3 is 14 residues. Germline V gene sequence: CDR1 GTSNPN, CDR2 SVGIG (reference sequence). The CDR3 loop is CAWSSWGRGETQYF. For the CDR3, the DNA is TGTGCCTGGAGCTCCTGGGGGCGAGGGGAGACCCAGTACTTC.

CDR3 residues: CAGRISNSVRASANVLTF. In DNA form, the CDR3 reads TGTGCCGGTCGGATTTCTAACTCCGTGAGGGCTTCGGCCAACGTCCTGACTTTC. The chain links TRBV7-3 to TRBJ2-6; possibly TRBD2 for D (5 bases). Trimming took off 11 bases at V and 6 bases at J, with 29 bases between the two ends. This CDR3 region has 18 residues. Germline V gene sequence: CDR1 SGHTA, CDR2 FQGTGA.

The chain uses TRBV7-9 and TRBJ1-1; D remains ambiguous. Germline CDR1 is SEHNR and CDR2 is FQNEAQ (reference sequence). The CDR3 runs to 11 residues. V lost 2 bases, J lost 4 bases, and 2 bases lay in between. The CDR3 spells CASSLITEAFF. The CDR3 coding sequence is TGTGCCAGCAGCTTAATCACTGAAGCTTTCTTT.

The chain carries TRBV6-5 and TRBJ1-1, with TRBD1 matching 11 bases. Germline V gene sequence: CDR1 MNHEY, CDR2 SVGAGI. The CDR3 covers 16 residues. With 1 base clipped from V and 5 bases from J, the junction kept 6 bases outside the gene matches. The CDR3 nucleotides read TGTGCCAGCAGTTACTGGGGTGGGACAGGGGGGACTGAAGCTTTCTTT. Translated, it gives CASSYWGGTGGTEAFF.

The genes are TRBV29-1 and TRBJ2-3; 7 bases agree with TRBD1. Trimming cost V 4 bases and J 3 bases; bases outside gene matches: 13. Germline values: CDR1 SQVTM, CDR2 ANQGSEA. The CDR3 runs 16 residues. CDR3 residues: CSVGGLGTEMTDTQYF. CDR3 bases: TGCAGCGTTGGGGGTTTGGGGACAGAGATGACAGATACGCAGTATTTT.

V usage is TRBV30 and J usage is TRBJ2-7; the D is unclear. Germline assignment: CDR1 GTSNPN and CDR2 SVGIG (reference sequence). This CDR3 has 12 amino acids. Trimming left V 1 base short and J 3 bases short, with 7 bases between. CDR3 in DNA: TGTGCCTGGAGTGAGAATGGCTACGAGCAGTACTTC. Its translation is CAWSENGYEQYF.

This sequence joins TRBV2 and TRBJ2-7; 9 bases are shared with TRBD2. Per germline, CDR1 SNHLY and CDR2 FYNNEI. This CDR3 comprises 16 residues. The V segment lost 8 bases and the J segment 2 bases; nucleotides outside the gene matches: 13. This chain's CDR3 is CASSKGASGIPYEQYF. CDR3 nucleotide sequence: TGTGCCAGCTCTAAGGGGGCTAGCGGGATACCCTACGAGCAGTACTTC.

The chain couples TRBV21-1 to TRBJ1-5. TRBV21-1 corresponds to a pseudogene. The CDR3 is 14 residues long. CDR3 residues: CASSLGHSNQPQHF. CDR3 DNA sequence: TGTGCCAGCAGCTTAGGCCATAGCAATCAGCCCCAGCATTTT.

The chain employs TRBV6-1 and TRBJ2-3, with 13 bases aligning to TRBD2. Losses at the gene ends were 6 bases for V and 3 bases for J; bases not matched to a gene: 9. The CDR3 totals 17 residues. CDR1 and CDR2 (germline): MNHNS, SASEGT. In DNA form, the CDR3 reads TGTGCCAGCAGCGAACGACTAGCGGGGGGCTTAACAGATACGCAGTATTTT. The encoded protein is CASSERLAGGLTDTQYF.

V is TRBV5-1 and J is TRBJ1-2; the D gene is possibly TRBD1 (6 bases). There are 14 residues in the CDR3. The germline CDR1 and CDR2 sequences are SGHRS and YFSETQ. Between the trimmed V and J ends, which lost 4 bases and 7 bases, there was a span of 17 bases. CDR3 sequence (DNA): TGCGCCAGCAGCCTCCCTGGGGGGCCCCTTGGCTACACCTTC. It is translated as CASSLPGGPLGYTF. Looking up the rest from reference TRBV5-1 and TRBJ1-2 gives the full variable domain: KAGVTQTPRYLIKTRGQQVTLSCSPISGHRSVSWYQQTPGQGLQFLFEYFSETQRNKGNFPGRFSGRQFSNSRSEMNVSTLELGDSALYLCASSLPGGPLGYTFGSGTRLTVV.

The chain joins TRBV10-3 to TRBJ2-1; D might be TRBD1 (5 bases). The CDR3 is 16 residues long. Germline CDR1 and CDR2: ENHRY and SYGVKD. Between the trimmed V and J ends, which lost 4 bases and 6 bases, there was a span of 19 bases. The CDR3 sequence: CAISGKGNRWINEQFF. DNA for the CDR3: TGTGCCATCAGTGGAAAGGGGAATAGGTGGATCAATGAGCAGTTCTTC.

This rearrangement joins TRBV5-4 to TRBJ2-5; D call uncertain. Deletions cut 0 bases from V and 5 bases from J, with 8 bases between. This CDR3 spans 13 amino acids. Germline loops: CDR1 SGHNT, CDR2 YYREEE (reference sequence). DNA for the CDR3: TGTGCCAGCAGCTTGGCTGGGTCGGAGACCCAGTACTTC. Encoded protein: CASSLAGSETQYF.

The rearrangement links TRBV7-2 to TRBJ1-3; D remains unclear. CDR1 SGHTA and CDR2 FQGNSA come from the germline V gene. Trimming removed 2 bases from V and 0 bases from J, with 17 bases in between. The CDR3 spans 18 residues. In nucleotides, the CDR3 is TGTGCCAGCAGCTTATACGCACGGGCAGACTTCTCTGGAAACACCATATATTTT. Translation gives CASSLYARADFSGNTIYF.

This clone is a singleton in its sample. The chain combines TRBV18 with TRBJ2-7; weak D call: TRBD2 (5 bases). V was clipped by 0 bases and J by 9 bases, with 12 bases between them. CDR3 length: 13 amino acids. In germline, CDR1 is KGHSH, CDR2 LQKENI. CDR3 nucleotide sequence: TGTGCCAGCTCACCACCCGCGGAAGGGAGGCAGTACTTC. It specifies CASSPPAEGRQYF.

The genes are TRBV7-9 and TRBJ2-3; tentative D call: TRBD2 (5 bases). This CDR3 is 16 amino acids long. V was shortened by 3 bases and J by 1 base, with 14 bases between the two germline ends. Germline V gives CDR1 SEHNR, CDR2 FQNEAQ (reference sequence). CDR3 nucleotides: TGTGCCAGCAGCTTCTTAGCGCCCGGGGGCACAGATACGCAGTATTTT. Protein product: CASSFLAPGGTDTQYF.

A note on this clone: The same CDR3 is also encoded by other DNA sequences in this sample. V gene TRBV5-1 combines with J gene TRBJ1-5, with TRBD1 as a possible D gene (6 bases). The germline V gene has CDR1 SGHRS and CDR2 YFSETQ. V dropped 0 bases and J dropped 2 bases, with 12 bases sitting between them. The CDR3 runs 16 residues. Written as DNA, the CDR3 is TGCGCCAGCAGCTTGGATGGGGGCGGGGGCAATCAGCCCCAGCATTTT. Translating it yields CASSLDGGGGNQPQHF.